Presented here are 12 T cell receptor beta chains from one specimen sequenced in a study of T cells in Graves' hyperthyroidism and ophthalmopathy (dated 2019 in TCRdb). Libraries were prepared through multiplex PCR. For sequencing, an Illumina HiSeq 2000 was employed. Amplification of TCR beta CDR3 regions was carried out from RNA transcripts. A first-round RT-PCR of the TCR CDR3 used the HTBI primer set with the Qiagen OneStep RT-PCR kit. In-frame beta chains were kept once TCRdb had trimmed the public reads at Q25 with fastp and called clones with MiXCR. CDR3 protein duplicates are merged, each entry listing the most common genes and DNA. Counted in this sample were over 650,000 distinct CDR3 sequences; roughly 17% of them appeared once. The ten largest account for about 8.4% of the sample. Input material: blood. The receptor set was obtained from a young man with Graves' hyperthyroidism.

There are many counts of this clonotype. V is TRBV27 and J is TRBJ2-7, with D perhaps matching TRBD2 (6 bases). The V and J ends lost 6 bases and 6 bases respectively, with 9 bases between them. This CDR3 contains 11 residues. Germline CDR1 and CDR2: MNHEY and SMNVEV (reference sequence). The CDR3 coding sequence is TGTGCCAGCAGACGGAGGGGCGAGCAGTACTTC. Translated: CASRRRGEQYF.

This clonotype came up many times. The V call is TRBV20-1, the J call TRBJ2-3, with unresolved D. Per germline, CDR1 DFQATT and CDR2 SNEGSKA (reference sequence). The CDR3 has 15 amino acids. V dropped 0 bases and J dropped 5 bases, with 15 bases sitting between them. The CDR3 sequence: CSARELPGVGDTQYF. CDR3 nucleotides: TGCAGTGCTAGAGAGCTCCCCGGCGTTGGAGATACGCAGTATTTT.

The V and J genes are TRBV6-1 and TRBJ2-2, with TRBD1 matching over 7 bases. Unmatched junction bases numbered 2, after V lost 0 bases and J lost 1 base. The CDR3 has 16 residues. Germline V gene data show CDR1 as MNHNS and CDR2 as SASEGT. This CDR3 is CASSEAAGGNTGELFF. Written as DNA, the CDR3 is TGTGCCAGCAGTGAAGCGGCAGGGGGGAACACCGGGGAGCTGTTTTTT.

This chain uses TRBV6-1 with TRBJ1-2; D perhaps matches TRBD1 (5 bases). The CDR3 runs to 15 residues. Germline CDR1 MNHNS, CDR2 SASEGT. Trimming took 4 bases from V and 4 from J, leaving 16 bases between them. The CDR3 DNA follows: TGTGCCAGCAGTGGATCGATAGCTACAGGCTATGGCTACACCTTC. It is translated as CASSGSIATGYGYTF.

The CDR3 DNA sequence: TGTGCCAGCAGTTCGCCTCGAGCAGGGGGAAATCCTGAAGCTTTCTTT. As protein: CASSSPRAGGNPEAFF. The chain carries TRBV6-1 and TRBJ1-1; 7 nucleotides agree with TRBD1. CDR1 and CDR2 from the germline V gene are MNHNS and SASEGT. With 5 bases clipped from V and 6 bases from J, the junction kept 15 bases outside the gene matches. CDR3 length: 16 amino acids.

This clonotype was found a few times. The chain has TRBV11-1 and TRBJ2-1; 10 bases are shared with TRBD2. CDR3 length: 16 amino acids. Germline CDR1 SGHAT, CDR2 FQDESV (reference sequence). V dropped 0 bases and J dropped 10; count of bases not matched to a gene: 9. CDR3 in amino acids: CASSLASAGGPHEQFF. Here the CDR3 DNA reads TGTGCCAGCAGCTTAGCCTCAGCGGGAGGGCCCCACGAGCAGTTCTTC.

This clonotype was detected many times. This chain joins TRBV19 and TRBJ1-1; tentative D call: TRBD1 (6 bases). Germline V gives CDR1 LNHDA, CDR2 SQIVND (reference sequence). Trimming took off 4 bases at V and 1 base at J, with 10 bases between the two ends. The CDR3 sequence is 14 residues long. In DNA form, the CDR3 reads TGTGCCAGTAGTACCGGACAGAGGAACACTGAAGCTTTCTTT. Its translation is CASSTGQRNTEAFF.

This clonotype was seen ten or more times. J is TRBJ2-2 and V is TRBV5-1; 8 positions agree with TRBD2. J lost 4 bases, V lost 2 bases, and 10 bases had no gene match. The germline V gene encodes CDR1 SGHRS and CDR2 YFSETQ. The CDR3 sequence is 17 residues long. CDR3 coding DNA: TGCGCCAGCAGCTTTGTTGCGGGACTAGTCTCCACCGGGGAGCTGTTTTTT. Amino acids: CASSFVAGLVSTGELFF. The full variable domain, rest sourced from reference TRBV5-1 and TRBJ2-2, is KAGVTQTPRYLIKTRGQQVTLSCSPISGHRSVSWYQQTPGQGLQFLFEYFSETQRNKGNFPGRFSGRQFSNSRSEMNVSTLELGDSALYLCASSFVAGLVSTGELFFGEGSRLTVL.

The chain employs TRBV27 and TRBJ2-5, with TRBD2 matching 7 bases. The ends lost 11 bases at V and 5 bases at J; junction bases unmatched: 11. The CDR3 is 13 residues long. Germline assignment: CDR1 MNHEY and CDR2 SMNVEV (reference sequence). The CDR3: CACRRAGGETQYF. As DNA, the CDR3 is TGTGCCTGCCGGAGGGCCGGGGGGGAGACCCAGTACTTC.

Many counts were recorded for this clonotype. CDR3 in amino acids: CASSMDRGSEAFF. As DNA, the CDR3 is TGTGCCAGTAGTATGGACAGGGGGTCTGAAGCTTTCTTT. The V and J genes are TRBV19 and TRBJ1-1; TRBD1 aligns across 10 bases. The germline CDR1 and CDR2 sequences are LNHDA and SQIVND (reference sequence). J lost 6 bases, V lost 3 bases, and 1 base had no gene match. This CDR3 contains 13 residues.

The CDR3 sequence: CSARDLTDNNQPQHF. The CDR3 coding sequence is TGCAGTGCTAGAGATCTTACGGACAACAATCAGCCCCAGCATTTT. The chain is built from TRBV20-1 and TRBJ1-5; a weak D match, TRBD1 (5 bases). Trimming stripped 0 bases from V and 3 bases from J, with 12 bases between. Looked up from germline, CDR1 is DFQATT and CDR2 is SNEGSKA (reference sequence). This CDR3 is built from 15 residues.

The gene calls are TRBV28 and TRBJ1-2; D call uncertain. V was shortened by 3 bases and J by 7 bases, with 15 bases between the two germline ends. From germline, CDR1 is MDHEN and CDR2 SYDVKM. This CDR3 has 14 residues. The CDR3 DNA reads TGTGCCAGCAGTTTTACGCCCGCACGGCCTGGCTACACCTTC. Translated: CASSFTPARPGYTF.